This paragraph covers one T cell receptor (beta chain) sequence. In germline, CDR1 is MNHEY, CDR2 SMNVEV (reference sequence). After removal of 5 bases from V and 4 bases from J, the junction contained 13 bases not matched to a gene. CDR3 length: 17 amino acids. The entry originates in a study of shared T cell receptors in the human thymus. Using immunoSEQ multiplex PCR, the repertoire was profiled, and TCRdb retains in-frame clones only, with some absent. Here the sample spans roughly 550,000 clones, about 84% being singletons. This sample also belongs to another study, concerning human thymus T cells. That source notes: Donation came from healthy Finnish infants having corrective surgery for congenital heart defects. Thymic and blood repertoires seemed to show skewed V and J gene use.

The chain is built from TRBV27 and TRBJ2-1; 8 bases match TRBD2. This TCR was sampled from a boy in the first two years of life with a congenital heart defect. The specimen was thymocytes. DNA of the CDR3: TGTGCCAGCAGTCACCCCCCTTTAGCGGGGATTTACAATGAGCAGTTCTTC. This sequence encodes CASSHPPLAGIYNEQFF.